The 20 T cell receptor beta chains below come from one sample, sequenced in a study of response to subunit inactivated influenza vaccine. One entry per CDR3 protein results from TCRdb running MiXCR on the RT-PCR reads. The repertoire consists of approximately 520,000 distinct CDR3 sequences, with 16% occurring once and the leading ten covering roughly 3%. The source material was CD4+ T cells sorted from PBMCs, sampled around 25 months after vaccination. These receptors originate from a man between 50 and 75 years old who received an inactivated influenza vaccine.

As regards this clonotype: Being one base from a much bigger clone, this may be a read error. The gene calls are TRBV29-1 and TRBJ1-2; TRBD1 might be the D (5 bases). Germline V CDR1 and CDR2: SQVTM, ANQGSEA. The CDR3 has 11 amino acids. The CDR3 region is CIWIGADGYTF. The CDR3 DNA sequence: TGCATCTGGATAGGGGCGGATGGCTACACCTTC. Variable domain in full (rest from reference TRBV29-1 and TRBJ1-2): SAVISQKPSRDICQRGTSLTIQCQVDSQVTMMFWYRQQPGQSLTLIATANQGSEATYESGFVIDKFPISRPNLTFSTLTVSNMSPEDSSIYLCIWIGADGYTFGSGTRLTVV.

This clonotype was found many times. V gene TRBV7-2 combines with J gene TRBJ1-2, with 10 positions matching TRBD1. CDR3 size: 16 residues. With 2 bases clipped from V and 1 base from J, the junction kept 4 bases outside the gene matches. Germline CDR1 and CDR2: SGHTA and FQGNSA. CDR3: CASSLHGQGDNYGYTF. CDR3 sequence (DNA): TGTGCCAGCAGCTTACACGGACAGGGGGATAACTATGGCTACACCTTC.

The sample holds many counts of this clonotype. The chain carries TRBV7-9 and TRBJ2-1, with D possibly matching TRBD1 (5 bases). The germline gives CDR1 SEHNR, CDR2 FQNEAQ (reference sequence). The V end lost 5 bases, the J end lost 7 bases, and 6 bases lay between the germline ends. The CDR3 spans 11 residues. The CDR3 loop is CASSNRNEQFF. CDR3 DNA: TGTGCCAGCAGCAACAGGAATGAGCAGTTCTTC.

The chain is built from TRBV20-1 and TRBJ2-2; perhaps TRBD2 as D (5 bases). The CDR3 is made up of 13 amino acids. Germline CDR1 DFQATT, CDR2 SNEGSKA (reference sequence). The CDR3 coding sequence is TGCAGCGGAGGTTGGAGTAACACCGGGGAGCTGTTTTTT. Residues: CSGGWSNTGELFF.

The gene calls are TRBV5-5 and TRBJ2-1, with 7 bases fitting TRBD1. In germline, CDR1 is SGHKS, CDR2 YYEKEE (reference sequence). V lost 5 bases and J lost 6; bases outside the gene matches: 8. The CDR3 sequence is 14 residues long. CDR3 loop: CASSLMTGSNEQFF. The CDR3 DNA reads TGTGCCAGCAGTTTAATGACAGGGTCCAATGAGCAGTTCTTC.

J is TRBJ2-1 and V is TRBV10-2; D is unresolved. Trimming removed 8 bases at V and 0 bases at J, with 14 bases between. Germline V gene data show CDR1 as WSHSY and CDR2 as SAAADI. This CDR3 region has 15 residues. In DNA form, the CDR3 reads TGCGCCAGCGGCTCCGGACGGCTCTCCTACAATGAGCAGTTCTTC. This sequence encodes CASGSGRLSYNEQFF.

This clonotype was found a few times. The J gene is TRBJ2-5, the V gene TRBV15; no clear D. Germline loops: CDR1 LNHNV, CDR2 YYDKDF (reference sequence). V gave up 2 bases and J gave up 6 bases, with 10 bases separating them. The CDR3 totals 13 residues. This chain's CDR3 is CATSRPGMKTQYF. The CDR3 DNA reads TGTGCCACCAGCAGACCGGGTATGAAGACCCAGTACTTC.

This clonotype was seen a few times. The rearrangement uses TRBV5-1 and TRBJ2-5, with 9 bases that match TRBD2. Germline trimming cut 4 bases from V and 4 bases from J; bases unmatched to any gene: 8. Germline CDR1 reads SGHRS; CDR2 reads YFSETQ. This CDR3 has 15 residues. CDR3 coding DNA: TGCGCCAGCAGCCCGGGAGCGGGGGGCGGAGAGACCCAGTACTTC. Its protein product is CASSPGAGGGETQYF.

The gene calls are TRBV12-3 or TRBV12-4 and TRBJ1-2; TRBD1 might be the D (5 bases). CDR3 length equals 13 residues. V was cut by 3 bases and J by 8 bases, with 13 bases left in between. CDR3 bases: TGTGCCAGCAGTTTGGGGCGGGGTAGAGGCTACACCTTC. It translates to CASSLGRGRGYTF.

This clonotype has a count of ten or more. V usage is TRBV3-1 and J usage is TRBJ2-1; D not resolved. The CDR3 extends over 12 amino acids. CDR1 LGHDT and CDR2 YNNKEL come from the germline V gene (reference sequence). V lost 4 bases and J 8 bases, leaving 9 bases between the germline ends. The CDR3 here is CASSRIVDEQFF. The CDR3 DNA is TGTGCCAGCAGCCGCATCGTTGATGAGCAGTTCTTC.

This chain links TRBV12-3 or TRBV12-4 with TRBJ1-5; the D is unclear. The CDR3 loop spans 12 amino acids. Trimming removed 7 bases from V and 5 bases from J, with 9 bases in between. CDR3 in DNA: TGTGCCAGCAATCTGGAAGATCAGCCCCAGCATTTT. Amino acid sequence: CASNLEDQPQHF.

This clonotype was recorded a few times. This chain connects TRBV10-3 to TRBJ1-1, with TRBD1 identical over 9 bases. Germline CDR1 and CDR2: ENHRY and SYGVKD. V lost 6 bases to trimming and J lost 7 bases; unmatched junction nucleotides: 15. The CDR3 totals 16 residues. The CDR3 reads CAISQTSGTGILEAFF. The CDR3 DNA reads TGTGCCATCAGCCAAACCTCGGGGACAGGGATCCTTGAAGCTTTCTTT.

The genes are TRBV10-3 and TRBJ2-7, with TRBD2 identical over 9 bases. From germline, CDR1 is ENHRY and CDR2 SYGVKD. There are 23 residues in the CDR3. V was clipped by 0 bases and J by 3 bases; unmatched bases: 27. CDR3 sequence reads: CAISESLGMASGKATEVNYEQYF. Here the CDR3 DNA reads TGTGCCATCAGTGAGTCCCTAGGTATGGCTAGCGGGAAGGCGACCGAAGTAAACTACGAGCAGTACTTC.

This clonotype was picked up many times. The chain employs TRBV23-1 and TRBJ1-1; D might be TRBD1 (5 bases). TRBV23-1 has ORF status, its function being uncertain. Trimming removed 3 bases from V and 2 bases from J, with 10 bases in between. This CDR3 has 14 residues. This chain's CDR3 is CASSHIQENTEAFF. CDR3 sequence (DNA): TGCGCCAGCAGTCATATACAGGAAAACACTGAAGCTTTCTTT.

The chain employs TRBV6-1 and TRBJ1-1; D ambiguous. This CDR3 is 11 amino acids long. Trimming took 5 bases from V and 6 from J, leaving 7 bases between them. From germline, CDR1 is MNHNS and CDR2 SASEGT. The CDR3 nucleotides are TGTGCCAGCAGTAGGTCATCTGAAGCTTTCTTT. Amino acid sequence: CASSRSSEAFF.

This clonotype occurred a few times. The chain is built from TRBV20-1 and TRBJ2-1, with 11 bases aligning to TRBD2. This CDR3 comprises 16 residues. Germline V gene sequence: CDR1 DFQATT, CDR2 SNEGSKA (reference sequence). Unmatched junction bases numbered 6, after V lost 0 bases and J lost 5 bases. The CDR3 nucleotides are TGCAGTGCTAGAGATAACGGACTAGCGGGCAACAATGAGCAGTTCTTC. This codes for CSARDNGLAGNNEQFF.

At least ten counts were recorded for this clonotype. This chain uses TRBV10-3 with TRBJ1-1; 7 bases fit TRBD1. In germline, CDR1 is ENHRY, CDR2 SYGVKD. The length of the CDR3 is 16 residues. Losses at the gene ends were 4 bases for V and 2 bases for J; bases not matched to a gene: 10. Here the CDR3 DNA reads TGTGCCATCAGTGGGGGTCCCGGGACAGCTAACACTGAAGCTTTCTTT. This gives the protein CAISGGPGTANTEAFF.

This clonotype was observed many times. The chain has TRBV7-8 and TRBJ1-6; 8 bases agree with TRBD1. From germline, CDR1 is SGHVS and CDR2 FQNEAQ. The CDR3 consists of 16 residues. Trimming took 5 bases from V and 3 from J; bases not matched to a gene: 6. The CDR3 region is CASSDRTGLYNSPLHF. The CDR3 nucleotides read TGTGCCAGCAGCGACCGGACAGGGCTCTATAATTCACCCCTCCACTTT.

Many counts were recorded for this clonotype. The V gene is TRBV6-5, the J gene TRBJ2-7; D unresolved. Trimming took off 7 bases at V and 0 bases at J, with 13 bases between the two ends. CDR1 is MNHEY, CDR2 SVGAGI, per germline. The length of the CDR3 is 14 residues. The CDR3 DNA reads TGTGCCAGCATGGTACGGGCTAGCTCCTACGAGCAGTACTTC. Its protein is CASMVRASSYEQYF.

This clonotype showed up just a few times. The CDR3 sequence is CASSLGPTMNTEAFF. The CDR3 DNA reads as TGTGCCAGCAGCTTGGGGCCGACAATGAACACTGAAGCTTTCTTT. The chain carries TRBV5-5 and TRBJ1-1; no reliable D call. CDR1 is SGHKS, CDR2 YYEKEE, per germline (reference sequence). The V end lost 0 bases, the J end lost 0 bases, and 9 bases lay between the germline ends. This CDR3 has 15 amino acids.